Listed below are T cell receptor beta chains from one sample, sequenced in a study of blood T cells in healthy people across ages. Each CDR3 protein is one row after TCRdb ran MiXCR on the 5' RACE reads. The profile covers approximately 1,000,000 distinct CDR3 sequences, with 45% appearing a single time and approximately 17% taken by the ten largest. The sequencing input was blood. These receptors were taken from an older woman in good health. The CDR3 runs from the conserved cysteine through the conserved F or W. A D gene is named only where the DNA matches it firmly. Some rows have no size entry. The others give once, few or many, or a class for an expanded clone.

D	V	J	size	CDR3	DNA
-	TRBV4-1	TRBJ2-7	-	CASSQGFAAGRNEQYF	TGCGCCAGCAGCCAAGGTTTCGCCGCGGGCAGGAATGAGCAGTACTTC
TRBD1	TRBV12-3/TRBV12-4	TRBJ2-3	-	CASSSDRGRSDTQYF	TGTGCCAGCAGTAGCGACAGGGGGCGTTCAGATACGCAGTATTTT
-	TRBV29-1	TRBJ2-5	few	CSALGQAGEQYF	TGCAGCGCCCTAGGTCAGGCTGGGGAGCAGTACTTC
TRBD2	TRBV7-6	TRBJ2-1	-	CASSSEAGAPPYNEQFF	TGTGCCAGCAGCTCCGAAGCGGGAGCCCCCCCCTACAATGAGCAGTTCTTC
-	TRBV28	TRBJ1-5	-	CATGRWSNQPQHF	TGTGCCACCGGAAGGTGGAGCAATCAGCCCCAGCATTTT
TRBD1	TRBV20-1	TRBJ2-3	-	CSAIPRTGNPGTQYF	TGCAGTGCTATCCCCCGGACAGGGAACCCAGGTACGCAGTATTTT
TRBD1	TRBV6-1	TRBJ2-4	-	CASSEGQGNIQYF	TGTGCCAGCAGTGAGGGACAGGGAAACATTCAGTACTTC
TRBD1	TRBV2	TRBJ2-7	few	CASRSRRDRGGEQYF	TGTGCCAGCAGATCAAGGAGGGACAGGGGCGGAGAGCAGTACTTC
-	TRBV20-1	TRBJ2-1	few	CSASLSEGVEFF	TGCAGTGCTAGTTTGTCCGAGGGCGTGGAGTTCTTC
-	TRBV27	TRBJ1-5	-	CASSLSEGRGNQPQHF	TGTGCCAGCAGTTTATCTGAGGGTAGGGGCAATCAGCCCCAGCATTTT
TRBD2	TRBV5-1	TRBJ2-1	-	CASSWWTSGGNEQFF	TGCGCCAGCAGCTGGTGGACTAGCGGAGGCAATGAGCAGTTCTTC
-	TRBV7-3	TRBJ2-5	many	CASSLSVGETQYF	TGTGCCAGCAGCTTATCGGTGGGGGAGACCCAGTACTTC
-	TRBV2	TRBJ1-6	-	CARGESDYNSPLHF	TGTGCCAGAGGGGAATCAGATTATAATTCACCCCTCCACTTT
-	TRBV4-2	TRBJ2-7	-	CASSQRREVSGEQYF	TGTGCCAGCAGCCAACGCAGGGAGGTATCGGGTGAGCAGTACTTC